This T cell receptor (beta chain) was obtained from a study of post-analysis software for immune sequencing data. Overall study results and limits: Patients carried five TRBV segments more frequently than controls did, and TRBV5-6, TRBV5-1 and TRBV20-1 were among them. Clustering by F measure revealed strong co-clustering among samples prepared together in one batch. The study found significantly lower normalized Chao1 diversity in multiple sclerosis patients than in controls.

This clonotype was detected only once. Its cognate antigen is unknown. The CDR3 spans 13 residues. CDR1 and CDR2 from the germline V gene are SQVTM and ANQGSEA. V lost 7 bases to trimming and J lost 0 bases; unmatched junction nucleotides: 3. The TCR beta cDNA libraries contained unique molecular identifiers. Yield was roughly 0.5 million cDNA molecules from approximately 0.95 to 9.8 million T cells. TCRdb re-analysed the PCR reads in MiXCR, keeping a single row per CDR3 protein. This table has 450,000 to 650,000 distinct CDR3 sequences, roughly 45% appearing once. This receptor was taken from a girl aged 10 to 17 with multiple sclerosis. The chain recombines TRBV29-1 with TRBJ1-1, with TRBD1 identical over 9 bases. The sample consisted of blood. CDR3 sequence reads: CSGGQGMNTEAFF. As DNA, the CDR3 is TGCAGCGGGGGACAGGGAATGAACACTGAAGCTTTCTTT.